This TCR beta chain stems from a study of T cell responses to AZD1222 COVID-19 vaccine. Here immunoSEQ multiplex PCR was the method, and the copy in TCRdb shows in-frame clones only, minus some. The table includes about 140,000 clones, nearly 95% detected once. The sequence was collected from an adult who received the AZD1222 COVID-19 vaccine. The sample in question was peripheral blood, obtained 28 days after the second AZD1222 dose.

The CDR3 spells CASSPRTGGYEQYF. The CDR3 DNA sequence: TGTGCCAGCAGCCCCCGGACAGGGGGCTACGAGCAGTACTTC. J is TRBJ2-7 and V is TRBV4-2, with 10 bases that match TRBD1. Germline trimming cut 4 bases from V and 3 bases from J; bases unmatched to any gene: 3. The germline V gene has CDR1 LGHNA and CDR2 YNFKEQ. The CDR3 consists of 14 residues.